This is a list of T cell receptor beta chains from one sample in a study of cytotoxic CD8 clonotypes in ibrutinib-treated CLL. Data came from immunoSEQ multiplex PCR; TCRdb stores just in-frame clones and leaves some out. The sample consists of 60,000 to 75,000 clones, about nine tenths of them appearing once. The sample in question was PBMCs, obtained after 12 months of ibrutinib treatment. These receptors came from a human donor with chronic lymphocytic leukemia. The CDR3 runs from the conserved cysteine through the conserved F or W. D genes are given only for firm matches. Size tells how often a clone was seen (once, few, many) or the class of an expanded clone, and some rows leave it out.

- | - | 12 | TRBJ1-2 | TRBV28 | TGTGCCAGCAGTCCCGGGGGCTTTGGCTACACCTTC | CASSPGGFGYTF
- | - | 17 | TRBJ2-3 | TRBV19 | TGTGCCAGTAGTATGGGTCGGGGGACAGCCTCCACAGATACGCAGTATTTT | CASSMGRGTASTDTQYF
- | few | 13 | TRBJ2-3 | TRBV7-9 | TGTGCCAGCAGCTCCGGCCAGGGAAATACGCAGTATTTT | CASSSGQGNTQYF
TRBD2 | - | 15 | TRBJ2-1 | TRBV30 | TGTGCCTGGAATACCGGGACTAGCGGATACAATGAGCAGTTCTTC | CAWNTGTSGYNEQFF
TRBD1 | - | 14 | TRBJ2-7 | TRBV6-1 | TGTGCCAGCAGCCTCCGGGACAGGTTTGCCGAGCAGTACTTC | CASSLRDRFAEQYF
TRBD1 | - | 16 | TRBJ1-3 | TRBV28 | TGTGCCAGCAGTTTATTACAGGGGCGCTCTGGAAACACCATATATTTT | CASSLLQGRSGNTIYF
TRBD1 | - | 16 | TRBJ2-5 | TRBV4-1 | TGCGCCAGCAGCCAAGATAAGGGGGCATGGTTAGAGACCCAGTACTTC | CASSQDKGAWLETQYF
TRBD1 | few | 15 | TRBJ2-3 | TRBV6-4 | TGTGCCAGCAGTGAACGGACAGGGGGCGCAGATACGCAGTATTTT | CASSERTGGADTQYF
TRBD2 | - | 15 | TRBJ2-1 | TRBV5-1 | TGCGCCAGCAGCTTATCTAGCGGGAGGGCCGGTGAGCAGTTCTTC | CASSLSSGRAGEQFF
TRBD1 | - | 13 | TRBJ1-1 | TRBV25-1 | TGTGCCAGCAGTGTAGGGGGCCCGACTGAAGCTTTCTTT | CASSVGGPTEAFF
- | - | 14 | TRBJ2-5 | TRBV9 | TGTGCCAGCAGCGTAAGCGGCAGCCAAGAGACCCAGTACTTC | CASSVSGSQETQYF
TRBD1 | - | 16 | TRBJ2-1 | TRBV6-6 | TGTGCCAGCAGTGCCTCCGACAGGGGGGGTGGGAATGAGCAGTTCTTC | CASSASDRGGGNEQFF
TRBD2 | - | 15 | TRBJ2-3 | TRBV27 | TGTGCCAGCAGATCCGGGACTAGCGTCACAGATACGCAGTATTTT | CASRSGTSVTDTQYF
- | once | 14 | TRBJ1-6 | TRBV6-5 | TGTGCCACACAAATACAGGGAGGGAATTCACCCCTCCACTTT | CATQIQGGNSPLHF
TRBD2 | - | 17 | TRBJ2-4 | TRBV7-2 | TGTGCCAGCAGCCCGCGGGCGGCGGGAGGGCCCGGAAACATTCAGTACTTC | CASSPRAAGGPGNIQYF
- | - | 12 | TRBJ2-5 | TRBV5-6 | TGTGCCAGCAGCGTCGTTGCCGCGGCCCAGTACTTC | CASSVVAAAQYF
TRBD1 | - | 15 | TRBJ2-7 | TRBV11-3 | TGTGCCAGCAGCTCCGGGACAGGGAGCTCCTACGAGCAGTACTTC | CASSSGTGSSYEQYF
TRBD1 | - | 17 | TRBJ2-1 | TRBV25-1 | TGTGCCAGCAGTGAATACTTCGGACAGGACACCTACAATGAGCAGTTCTTC | CASSEYFGQDTYNEQFF
- | - | 10 | TRBJ1-2 | TRBV19 | TGTGCCAGTAGCGACAGGGGCTACACCTTC | CASSDRGYTF
TRBD1 | - | 14 | TRBJ1-3 | TRBV9 | TGTGCCAGCAGTTCAGGGGGCTCTGGAAACACCATATATTTT | CASSSGGSGNTIYF
- | - | 14 | TRBJ1-3 | TRBV5-6 | TGTGCCAGCAGCTTGACAGGTCCCGGAAACACCATATATTTT | CASSLTGPGNTIYF
TRBD2 | - | 14 | TRBJ2-2 | TRBV29-1 | TGCAGCGCTCAGACTAGCGGGAGCCCCGGGGAGCTGTTTTTT | CSAQTSGSPGELFF
- | - | 12 | TRBJ1-1 | TRBV5-1 | TGCGCCAGCAGCTTGCCAGGGATTGAAGCTTTCTTT | CASSLPGIEAFF
- | - | 13 | TRBJ2-1 | TRBV2 | TGTGCCAGCAGTCCCAGGGGTGGATCTGAGCAGTTCTTC | CASSPRGGSEQFF
- | - | 13 | TRBJ1-2 | TRBV14 | TGTGCCAGCAGCCAAGTACAGAGCTATGGCTACACCTTC | CASSQVQSYGYTF
- | - | 14 | TRBJ1-5 | TRBV6-6 | TGTGCCAGCAGTCCGGAAACCGGGAATCAGCCCCAGCATTTT | CASSPETGNQPQHF
- | once | 13 | TRBJ1-6 | TRBV6-1 | TGTGCCACCGAACAGGAGACTAATTCACCCCTCCACTTT | CATEQETNSPLHF
TRBD1 | - | 15 | TRBJ1-4 | TRBV4-1 | TGCGCCAGCAGCCCTGGACAGGGATTTCACGAAAAACTGTTTTTT | CASSPGQGFHEKLFF
TRBD2 | - | 13 | TRBJ2-1 | TRBV25-1 | TGTGCCAGCAGTGAATCGGGAGGACATGAGCAGTTCTTC | CASSESGGHEQFF
- | - | 15 | TRBJ2-5 | TRBV15 | TGTGCCACCAGCGAGCTCAGGGGAGAAGGAGAGACCCAGTACTTC | CATSELRGEGETQYF
- | few | 16 | TRBJ1-3 | TRBV5-4 | TGTGCCAGCAGCTTGGTCCCTTTGAGCTCTGGAAACACCATATATTTT | CASSLVPLSSGNTIYF
TRBD1 | - | 13 | TRBJ2-7 | TRBV6-1 | TGTGCCACCCCTAGACAGGGGGCTTTCGAGCAGTACTTC | CATPRQGAFEQYF
- | - | 13 | TRBJ2-3 | TRBV11-1 | TGTGCCATAAGAGGACCTACCACAGATACGCAGTATTTT | CAIRGPTTDTQYF
- | - | 16 | TRBJ1-1 | TRBV5-1 | TGCGCCAGCAGCCCGAGTAGGGCCGCCTTGAACACTGAAGCTTTCTTT | CASSPSRAALNTEAFF
- | - | 17 | TRBJ2-3 | TRBV7-5 | TGTGTCAGAAGCCACGAAGGACTAGCGGGGGAAGACGATACGCAGTATTTT | CVRSHEGLAGEDDTQYF
- | - | 12 | TRBJ2-3 | TRBV7-9 | TGTGCCAGCAGCTTAGTGGGGAATACGCAGTATTTT | CASSLVGNTQYF
- | - | 17 | TRBJ2-2 | TRBV18 | TGTGCCAGCTCACCATTAGGCCTCGAATCGAACACCGGGGAGCTGTTTTTT | CASSPLGLESNTGELFF
TRBD2 | - | 21 | TRBJ2-3 | TRBV4-1 | TGCGCCAGCAGCCAAGATGCCCTAGCGGGAGACCCCCCAACTAGCACAGATACGCAGTATTTT | CASSQDALAGDPPTSTDTQYF
- | - | 13 | TRBJ2-5 | TRBV6-1 | TGTGCCAGCAGTGATTCACTCCAAGAGACCCAGTACTTC | CASSDSLQETQYF
TRBD1 | - | 15 | TRBJ2-5 | TRBV7-9 | TGTGCCAGCAGCTTAGCCGGACAGGGACGAGAGACCCAGTACTTC | CASSLAGQGRETQYF
TRBD2 | once | 16 | TRBJ2-1 | TRBV18 | TGTGCCAGCTCACCAGCGGGAGGGCCGCAATACAATGAGCAGTTCTTC | CASSPAGGPQYNEQFF
- | - | 13 | TRBJ1-5 | TRBV7-3 | TGTGCCAGCAGCTTCCATAGCAATCAGCCCCAGCATTTT | CASSFHSNQPQHF
- | - | 15 | TRBJ2-7 | TRBV7-8 | TGTGCCAGCAGCCCTGTTGGAATAGCGGCCTACGAGCAGTACTTC | CASSPVGIAAYEQYF
- | - | 11 | TRBJ2-7 | TRBV30 | TGTGCCTGGAGTAAGGGATACGAGCAGTACTTC | CAWSKGYEQYF
- | - | 13 | TRBJ2-7 | TRBV28 | TGTGCCAGCACTCTGGGCGGCCCCCACGAGCAGTACTTC | CASTLGGPHEQYF
- | - | 16 | TRBJ2-3 | TRBV9 | TGTGCCAGCAGCACATACTTACTAGCCTCAAAGGATACGCAGTATTTT | CASSTYLLASKDTQYF
- | large | 13 | TRBJ1-1 | TRBV7-9 | TGTGCCAGCAGCTTTTGGGGGGGTACTGAAGCTTTCTTT | CASSFWGGTEAFF
TRBD2 | - | 18 | TRBJ2-5 | TRBV7-9 | TGTGCCACCCGAGGGGCCCTCCTCCAGGGCGGGAGTACAGAGACCCAGTACTTC | CATRGALLQGGSTETQYF
- | - | 13 | TRBJ2-7 | TRBV6-6 | TGTGCCAGCAGTTACTCGAGGGGCTCCGAGCAGTACTTC | CASSYSRGSEQYF
TRBD2 | - | 16 | TRBJ2-3 | TRBV29-1 | TGCAGCGTTGAAGATCGGAGTAGCGGGCCCCCCCGGACGCAGTATTTT | CSVEDRSSGPPRTQYF
TRBD1 | - | 16 | TRBJ1-2 | TRBV5-6 | TGTGCCAGCAGCTCCCTGGACAGACAGGGGGCCTTTGGCTACACCTTC | CASSSLDRQGAFGYTF
TRBD1 | - | 15 | TRBJ1-3 | TRBV7-9 | TGTGCCAGCAACAACCGGACAGGGTTCGGAGACACCATATATTTT | CASNNRTGFGDTIYF
TRBD2 | - | 15 | TRBJ2-3 | TRBV5-1 | TGCGCCAGCAGACAAAGCGGGAGAAGTACAGATACGCAGTATTTT | CASRQSGRSTDTQYF
TRBD1 | - | 16 | TRBJ2-6 | TRBV27 | TGTGCCAGCAGGTCAGGGACAGGATCCGGGGCCAACGTCCTGACTTTC | CASRSGTGSGANVLTF